This is a list of T cell receptor beta chains from one sample in a study of neurological immune-mediated disorders. TCRdb re-analysed the 5' RACE reads in MiXCR, keeping a single row per CDR3 protein. The data contain roughly 100,000 distinct CDR3 sequences, approximately 11% of them singletons. The specimen sequenced was PBMCs. The receptors come from a female donor with HTLV-1-associated myelopathy (HAM/TSP). Both conserved end residues are part of each CDR3. Fields, in order: J gene, V gene, CDR3 protein.

>TRBJ2-2|TRBV7-7
CASSEQAGGRTGELFF
>TRBJ2-3|TRBV6-5
CASSYSSLAGADTQYF
>TRBJ1-2|TRBV7-9
CAIKGDREDGYTF
>TRBJ2-6|TRBV7-9
CASSLVPSLGANVLTF
>TRBJ2-3|TRBV6-2/TRBV6-3
CASSYSSGGTDTQYF
>TRBJ2-5|TRBV5-1
CASSPSGFETQYF
>TRBJ2-4|TRBV29-1
CSVEVMTGLAKNIQYF
>TRBJ2-3|TRBV20-1
CSARPGGFTDTQYF
>TRBJ2-7|TRBV7-2
CASSRLGGAGASVNPYF
>TRBJ2-1|TRBV7-2
CASSLGGPSSYNEQFF
>TRBJ1-6|TRBV5-1
CASSLDYSPLHF
>TRBJ1-5|TRBV10-2
CASSIHSNQPQHF
>TRBJ2-2|TRBV7-3
CASSLLGGYTGELFF
>TRBJ2-1|TRBV5-1
CASSLGHRAGQFF
>TRBJ2-6|TRBV6-2/TRBV6-3
CASSPDRSPGANVLTF
>TRBJ1-1|TRBV6-6
CASSNYRVSEAFF
>TRBJ2-7|TRBV20-1
CSASPRGIYYEQYF
>TRBJ2-1|TRBV5-1
CASSTTPGLAGGEQFF
>TRBJ1-1|TRBV7-9
CASSLGTAFF
>TRBJ1-1|TRBV28
CASSLGPGQSNTEAFF
>TRBJ2-6|TRBV6-5
CASSYKGQGAGANVLTF
>TRBJ1-6|TRBV6-5
CASSYSQQTNSPLHF
>TRBJ2-3|TRBV20-1
CSARDPTSGGARSTDTQYF
>TRBJ2-1|TRBV6-1
CASTSGGLESYNEQFF
>TRBJ1-1|TRBV5-1
CASSRGFFDTEAFF
>TRBJ1-3|TRBV20-1
CSARDASSSGNTIYF
>TRBJ2-7|TRBV5-1
CASSAAGGQGYEQYF
>TRBJ2-7|TRBV20-1
CSAPGPGYEQYF
>TRBJ2-7|TRBV5-1
CASSGGQNSYEQYF
>TRBJ1-1|TRBV20-1
CSARYLRQQEAFF
>TRBJ2-2|TRBV10-3
CAISPTVTGELFF